These 32 T cell receptor beta chains were all obtained from the same sample, sequenced in a study of T cells in Graves' hyperthyroidism and ophthalmopathy (dated by TCRdb to 2018 to 2020). The library came from multiplex PCR. These reads were obtained on an Illumina HiSeq 2000. Amplification of TCR beta CDR3 regions was carried out from RNA transcripts. A first-round RT-PCR of the TCR CDR3 used the HTBI primer set with the Qiagen OneStep RT-PCR kit. Clones were called with MiXCR by TCRdb after fastp trimmed the public reads at Q25, and only in-frame beta chains were retained. Records with the same CDR3 protein are collapsed into one entry carrying the most frequent genes and DNA. Within this sample are roughly 290,000 distinct CDR3 sequences, with roughly an eighth of them counted one time only. Clones ranked in the top ten supply roughly 7.7% of the sample. The sequenced sample was blood. The receptors originated from a woman between 40 and 50 years old with Graves' hyperthyroidism.

This clonotype was seen a few times. The rearrangement links TRBV7-9 to TRBJ1-1, with TRBD1 identical over 10 bases. CDR3 length: 15 residues. With 5 bases clipped from V and 12 bases from J, the junction kept 15 bases outside the gene matches. From germline, CDR1 is SEHNR and CDR2 FQNEAQ (reference sequence). The CDR3, as DNA: TGTGCCAGCAGCCCACACCGGGACAGGGGTGCCAGAACTTTCTTT. It codes for CASSPHRDRGARTFF.

This clonotype was observed at least ten times. This chain connects TRBV27 to TRBJ2-2, with D possibly matching TRBD1 (5 bases). The V gene's germline CDR1 is MNHEY and CDR2 SMNVEV (reference sequence). The CDR3 is made up of 17 amino acids. Between the trimmed V and J ends, which lost 2 bases and 1 base, there was a span of 14 bases. CDR3 nucleotide sequence: TGTGCCAGCAGTTTAGGCCCAGGGTTTGAGAACACCGGGGAGCTGTTTTTT. It yields the protein CASSLGPGFENTGELFF.

V is TRBV6-1 and J is TRBJ2-2; no clear D gene. Trimming stripped 6 bases from V and 3 bases from J, with 11 bases between. The CDR3 extends over 14 amino acids. Germline lookup yields CDR1 MNHNS and CDR2 SASEGT. The CDR3 region is CASSKQPDTGELFF. The CDR3 DNA reads as TGTGCCAGCAGCAAGCAGCCGGACACCGGGGAGCTGTTTTTT.

The chain employs TRBV7-9 and TRBJ2-3; D may be TRBD2 (5 bases). V lost 2 bases to trimming and J lost 4 bases, with 13 bases between them. CDR1 SEHNR and CDR2 FQNEAQ come from the germline V gene (reference sequence). This CDR3 has 15 residues. CDR3 loop: CASSLKRGSPDTQYF. In DNA form, the CDR3 reads TGTGCCAGCAGCTTAAAACGGGGAAGTCCAGATACGCAGTATTTT.

The sample holds many counts of this clonotype. V and J are TRBV2 and TRBJ1-4; D might be TRBD1 (6 bases). The germline V gene has CDR1 SNHLY and CDR2 FYNNEI. V was shortened by 7 bases and J by 4 bases, with 19 bases between the two germline ends. The CDR3 contains 16 residues. The CDR3 nucleotides are TGTGCCAGCACCCCCGACAGGTTCGGGGGTAATGAAAAACTGTTTTTT. Amino acids: CASTPDRFGGNEKLFF.

This clonotype was recorded at least ten times. This chain joins TRBV5-4 and TRBJ2-5, with D unclear. Germline assignment: CDR1 SGHNT and CDR2 YYREEE (reference sequence). With 2 bases removed from V and 0 bases from J, the gap between germline ends came to 8 bases. The CDR3 length is 14 residues. CDR3 DNA: TGTGCCAGCAGCTTACAGCAAGACCAAGAGACCCAGTACTTC. Amino acid sequence: CASSLQQDQETQYF.

This clonotype was seen at least ten times. CDR3 in amino acids: CASSGTARGQPQHF. The CDR3 region has the DNA TGTGCCAGCAGTGGAACGGCCCGTGGGCAGCCCCAGCATTTT. The V and J genes are TRBV6-1 and TRBJ1-5; no reliable D call. This CDR3 region has 14 residues. Germline V gives CDR1 MNHNS, CDR2 SASEGT. V lost 4 bases and J 7 bases, leaving 14 bases between the germline ends.

This clonotype was counted many times. The genes are TRBV15 and TRBJ2-2; TRBD2 agrees at 15 bases. J was trimmed by 3 bases and V by 1 base; bases with no gene match: 6. The length of the CDR3 is 19 residues. CDR1 and CDR2 from the germline V gene are LNHNV and YYDKDF (reference sequence). The DNA for the CDR3 is TGTGCCACCAGCAGAGCTACGGGACTAGCGGGAGGTTACACCGGGGAGCTGTTTTTT. Protein: CATSRATGLAGGYTGELFF.

At least ten counts were recorded for this clonotype. V usage is TRBV20-1 and J usage is TRBJ2-1; TRBD2 matches at 16 bases. V gave up 3 bases and J gave up 5 bases; unmatched junction bases: 7. The CDR3 runs to 17 residues. Germline V gene data show CDR1 as DFQATT and CDR2 as SNEGSKA (reference sequence). The CDR3 nucleotides read TGCAGTGCTAGCCCGGGACTAGCGGGAGGGCCTGACAATGAGCAGTTCTTC. It specifies CSASPGLAGGPDNEQFF.

This clonotype turned up a few times. The gene calls are TRBV9 and TRBJ1-6, with 9 bases fitting TRBD1. The J segment lost 8 bases and the V segment lost 4 bases, leaving 7 bases of the junction unmatched. This CDR3 is built from 15 residues. Germline V CDR1 and CDR2: SGDLS, YYNGEE. This chain's CDR3 is CASSKTGGGHSPLHF. CDR3 nucleotides: TGTGCCAGCAGCAAGACAGGGGGTGGGCATTCACCCCTCCACTTT.

In its sample, this clonotype was seen many times. The gene calls are TRBV24-1 and TRBJ2-5; 11 positions match TRBD2. Trimming removed 3 bases from V and 3 bases from J; junction bases left unmatched: 5. Germline V gene data show CDR1 as KGHDR and CDR2 as SFDVKD. The CDR3 sequence is 16 residues long. CDR3 coding DNA: TGTGCCACCAGTGATCCCGGGACTAGCGGAAAAGAGACCCAGTACTTC. This sequence encodes CATSDPGTSGKETQYF.

The rearrangement joins TRBV6-2 or TRBV6-3 to TRBJ1-5; D gene ambiguous. The CDR3 loop spans 14 amino acids. Trimming left V 5 bases short and J 5 bases short, with 13 bases between. The germline V gene has CDR1 MNHEY and CDR2 SVGEGT. The CDR3 region is CASSTRIGDQPQHF. DNA of the CDR3: TGTGCCAGCAGTACCAGGATAGGTGATCAGCCCCAGCATTTT.

Comment on this clonotype: A much larger clone differs from this one at a single base, so this may be a read error. The rearrangement joins TRBV30 to TRBJ1-6; weak D call: TRBD1 (5 bases). The CDR3 is made up of 12 amino acids. Looked up from germline, CDR1 is GTSNPN and CDR2 is SVGIG (reference sequence). In nucleotides, the CDR3 is TGTGCCCGGAGTAGGGACTTTTCTCCCCTCCACTTT. Translation: CARSRDFSPLHF.

About this clonotype: This may be a read error, as it is one base from a much larger clone. The rearrangement uses TRBV27 and TRBJ2-2; 7 positions agree with TRBD1. The CDR3 runs 13 residues. The germline gives CDR1 MNHEY, CDR2 SMNVEV (reference sequence). CDR3 in amino acids: CTSSSGGPGELFF. CDR3 in DNA: TGTACCAGCAGTTCAGGGGGACCGGGGGAGCTGTTTTTT.

This clonotype has at least ten counts. Here the CDR3 DNA reads TGTGCCAGCAGCTTAGGGGGGCCTGGAAACACCATATATTTT. It is translated as CASSLGGPGNTIYF. The chain couples TRBV7-9 to TRBJ1-3; D is perhaps TRBD1 (6 bases). CDR3 length: 14 amino acids. Per the germline V gene, CDR1 is SEHNR and CDR2 is FQNEAQ (reference sequence). Trimming removed 1 base at V and 2 bases at J, with 6 bases between. The full variable domain, its missing parts supplied by reference TRBV7-9 and TRBJ1-3, is DTGVSQNPRHKITKRGQNVTFRCDPISEHNRLYWYRQTLGQGPEFLTYFQNEAQLEKSRLLSDRFSAERPKGSFSTLEIQRTEQGDSAMYLCASSLGGPGNTIYFGEGSWLTVV.

This clonotype was found many times. The rearrangement joins TRBV5-1 to TRBJ1-5; no definite D call. Trimming left V 0 bases short and J 4 bases short, with 5 bases between. Per germline, CDR1 SGHRS and CDR2 YFSETQ. The CDR3 extends over 13 amino acids. CDR3 sequence reads: CASSLEPNQPQHF. Written as DNA, the CDR3 is TGCGCCAGCAGCTTGGAACCGAATCAGCCCCAGCATTTT.

This clonotype occurred many times. The J gene is TRBJ2-1, the V gene TRBV2, with D possibly TRBD1 on 6 matching bases. The CDR3 loop spans 16 amino acids. Trimming took off 8 bases at V and 4 bases at J, with 21 bases between the two ends. Germline V CDR1 and CDR2: SNHLY, FYNNEI. The CDR3 DNA reads as TGTGCCAGCCCTAAGGACGACAGGCTACAATACAATGAGCAGTTCTTC. This codes for CASPKDDRLQYNEQFF. The entire variable domain, with the rest obtained from reference TRBV2 and TRBJ2-1, is as follows: EPEVTQTPSHQVTQMGQEVILRCVPISNHLYFYWYRQILGQKVEFLVSFYNNEISEKSEIFDDQFSVERPDGSNFTLKIRSTKLEDSAMYFCASPKDDRLQYNEQFFGPGTRLTVL.

This chain joins TRBV10-3 and TRBJ2-5; no reliable D call. The CDR3 extends over 16 amino acids. From germline, CDR1 is ENHRY and CDR2 SYGVKD. Trimming took off 0 bases at V and 0 bases at J, with 11 bases between the two ends. CDR3 sequence reads: CAISESLGPNQETQYF. In DNA, the CDR3 is TGTGCCATCAGTGAGTCGCTAGGACCAAACCAAGAGACCCAGTACTTC.

This clonotype was recorded at least ten times. V and J are TRBV6-1 and TRBJ2-7; D is undetermined. The CDR3 sequence is 15 residues long. Trimming took 2 bases from V and 6 from J, leaving 17 bases between them. Per the germline V gene, CDR1 is MNHNS and CDR2 is SASEGT. The CDR3 reads CASSEMVRRSGEQYF. In DNA, the CDR3 is TGTGCCAGCAGTGAAATGGTCCGGCGGTCTGGCGAGCAGTACTTC.

This clonotype was recorded many times. The J gene is TRBJ1-6, the V gene TRBV6-1; D perhaps matches TRBD1 (6 bases). Per the germline V gene, CDR1 is MNHNS and CDR2 is SASEGT. The V end was cut by 8 bases, the J end by 6 bases, with 11 bases between. The CDR3 is 13 residues long. The CDR3 DNA reads as TGTGCCAGCTGTGCGGACAGTAATTCACCCCTCCACTTT. It codes for CASCADSNSPLHF.

At least ten counts were recorded for this clonotype. The chain employs TRBV20-1 and TRBJ2-7; 8 bases match TRBD2. CDR3 length: 14 amino acids. Germline V gene sequence: CDR1 DFQATT, CDR2 SNEGSKA (reference sequence). Germline trimming cut 0 bases from V and 6 bases from J; bases unmatched to any gene: 7. The CDR3: CSARDPGRGREQYF. The CDR3 region has the DNA TGCAGTGCTAGAGACCCCGGGAGGGGCCGCGAGCAGTACTTC.

As to this clonotype: It may be a read error: a sequence one base away is much more abundant. The chain combines TRBV27 with TRBJ2-7; D possibly matches TRBD1 or TRBD2 (5 bases each). The V gene lost 1 base and the J gene lost 3 bases, with 16 bases spanning the gap. CDR1 MNHEY and CDR2 SMNVEV come from the germline V gene (reference sequence). The CDR3 totals 16 residues. CDR3 bases: TGTGCCAGCAGTTTATTTCAGCGGACAAGCTTCTACGAGCAGTACTTC. It translates to CASSLFQRTSFYEQYF.

This clonotype was counted at least ten times. The V and J genes are TRBV11-3 and TRBJ2-1; D is unresolved. The V end was cut by 1 base, the J end by 7 bases, with 8 bases between. The germline CDR1 and CDR2 sequences are SGHNT and YENEEA. The CDR3 spans 13 residues. The chain's CDR3 is CASSLAGQNEQFF. CDR3 sequence (DNA): TGTGCCAGCAGCTTAGCTGGCCAGAATGAGCAGTTCTTC.

The table lists this clonotype with many counts. The junction and the germline gene differ at one end; a read error may be behind it. The chain combines TRBV7-9 with TRBJ1-1; D gene uncertain. Germline values: CDR1 SEHNR, CDR2 FQNEAQ (reference sequence). This CDR3 is built from 14 residues. The CDR3 protein is CASSTQGGNTKAFF. The CDR3 DNA sequence: TGTGCCAGCAGCACTCAAGGAGGGAACACTAAAGCTTTCTTT.

This clonotype was detected only a few times. The chain carries TRBV9 and TRBJ2-2; D not certain. Deletions cut 0 bases from V and 6 bases from J, with 6 bases between. The CDR3 has 13 amino acids. Germline CDR1 reads SGDLS; CDR2 reads YYNGEE. CDR3 protein: CASSVVKAGELFF. The CDR3 DNA follows: TGTGCCAGCAGCGTAGTCAAGGCCGGGGAGCTGTTTTTT.

In this sample, this clonotype turned up many times. J is TRBJ1-3 and V is TRBV13; no reliable D call. CDR3 length: 13 amino acids. V lost 2 bases, J lost 3 bases, and 5 bases lay in between. Germline loops: CDR1 PRHDT, CDR2 FYEKMQ (reference sequence). As DNA, the CDR3 is TGTGCCAGCAGCTTATCAGGTGGAAACACCATATATTTT. Its protein is CASSLSGGNTIYF.

The chain combines TRBV7-9 with TRBJ2-2; D is ambiguous. CDR1 is SEHNR and CDR2 is FQNEAQ in the germline V gene (reference sequence). V gave up 5 bases and J gave up 4 bases, with 8 bases separating them. CDR3 size: 13 residues. CDR3 nucleotide sequence: TGTGCCAGCAGCCCGTCGCGCACCGGGGAGCTGTTTTTT. This codes for CASSPSRTGELFF.

This clonotype was detected many times. This chain joins TRBV15 and TRBJ1-1; TRBD1 is a possible D gene (5 bases). Germline lookup yields CDR1 LNHNV and CDR2 YYDKDF (reference sequence). The CDR3 contains 15 residues. V dropped 0 bases and J dropped 4 bases, with 12 bases sitting between them. CDR3 coding DNA: TGTGCCACCAGCAGAGATAGGGGTAGCGGCACTGAAGCTTTCTTT. Residues: CATSRDRGSGTEAFF.

This clonotype was counted at least ten times. V usage is TRBV6-5 and J usage is TRBJ2-2; tentatively, D is TRBD1 (6 bases). The CDR3 is 18 residues long. Trimming cost V 0 bases and J 2 bases, with 16 bases left between them. Germline CDR1 MNHEY, CDR2 SVGAGI. The CDR3 loop is CASSYSIQGWGNTGELFF. In DNA form, the CDR3 reads TGTGCCAGCAGTTACTCGATACAGGGATGGGGAAACACCGGGGAGCTGTTTTTT.

The V and J genes are TRBV19 and TRBJ1-1; D is possibly TRBD1 (5 bases). Per germline, CDR1 LNHDA and CDR2 SQIVND (reference sequence). The ends were cut back, 7 bases at V and 6 bases at J, with 15 bases in the middle. This CDR3 contains 13 residues. CDR3: CASNQGVGAEAFF. CDR3 nucleotide sequence: TGTGCCAGTAACCAGGGAGTTGGCGCTGAAGCTTTCTTT.

The chain uses TRBV19 and TRBJ2-1, with D possibly TRBD1 on 6 matching bases. The CDR3 is 16 amino acids. The V gene's germline CDR1 is LNHDA and CDR2 SQIVND (reference sequence). Trimming took off 3 bases at V and 4 bases at J, with 16 bases between the two ends. In DNA form, the CDR3 reads TGTGCCAGTAGTATCATGAGTGGACAGTTATACAATGAGCAGTTCTTC. Protein sequence: CASSIMSGQLYNEQFF.

CDR3 residues: CSARDRGWQPQHF. The CDR3 DNA reads TGCAGTGCTAGAGATCGGGGATGGCAGCCCCAGCATTTT. This chain uses TRBV20-1 with TRBJ1-5; D remains ambiguous. Trimming cost V 0 bases and J 7 bases, with 10 bases left between them. Germline assignment: CDR1 DFQATT and CDR2 SNEGSKA (reference sequence). There are 13 residues in the CDR3.